This is a list of T cell receptor beta chains from one sample in a study of identical twins. Via MiXCR, TCRdb re-called the 5' RACE reads, giving one row per CDR3 protein. Here the sample spans some 1,600,000 distinct CDR3 sequences, under 35% being singletons. Sequencing was performed on cord blood. These receptors came from a newborn girl in good health. The CDR3 runs from the conserved cysteine through the conserved F or W. The D gene is left open where the match is weak. Not every row has a clone size; where given, it reads once, few, many or a size class.

D: -; V: TRBV20-1; size: -; J: TRBJ2-7; DNA: TGCAGTGCTAATCTGGACAACTACGAGCAGTACTTC; CDR3: CSANLDNYEQYF
D: -; V: TRBV24-1; size: few; J: TRBJ2-1; DNA: TGTGCCACCAGTGATTTGATCCGGGGGCGTTACAATGAGCAGTTCTTC; CDR3: CATSDLIRGRYNEQFF
D: TRBD2; V: TRBV9; size: few; J: TRBJ2-1; DNA: TGTGCCAGCAGCGTAGGTAGTCCTAGCGGGAGATCGGGTGAGCAGTTCTTC; CDR3: CASSVGSPSGRSGEQFF
D: TRBD1; V: TRBV4-1; size: -; J: TRBJ1-4; DNA: TGCGCCAGCAGCCAAGGAGGGACAGGGTCTAAACTGTTTTTT; CDR3: CASSQGGTGSKLFF
D: -; V: TRBV4-1; size: -; J: TRBJ2-1; DNA: TGCGCCAGCAGCCAAATGCGCCTCTACAATGAGCAGTTCTTC; CDR3: CASSQMRLYNEQFF
D: -; V: TRBV27; size: -; J: TRBJ1-1; DNA: TGTGCCAGCAGTTTCCAGGGGCGGGGTGAAGCTTTCTTT; CDR3: CASSFQGRGEAFF
D: -; V: TRBV12-3/TRBV12-4; size: few; J: TRBJ1-5; DNA: TGTGCCAGCAGGGTCAGGGTAGGCGATCAGCCCCAGCATTTT; CDR3: CASRVRVGDQPQHF
D: -; V: TRBV7-2; size: -; J: TRBJ1-2; DNA: TGTGCCAGCAGCCCCAAGCCGTTTAACTATGGCTACACCTTC; CDR3: CASSPKPFNYGYTF
D: -; V: TRBV20-1; size: few; J: TRBJ2-7; DNA: TGCAGTGCTAGCTGGGCGACCTACGAGCAGTACTTC; CDR3: CSASWATYEQYF
D: -; V: TRBV6-6; size: -; J: TRBJ2-4; DNA: TGTGCCAGCAGCCAGACCTATGGGCAGTACTTC; CDR3: CASSQTYGQYF
D: TRBD2; V: TRBV28; size: -; J: TRBJ2-3; DNA: TGTGCCAGCAGTTTGATCGGGAGGGCCCCAGATACGCAGTATTTT; CDR3: CASSLIGRAPDTQYF
D: -; V: TRBV27; size: -; J: TRBJ2-7; DNA: TGTGCCAGCAGATCGGACAGAACTGCCTACGAGCAGTACTTC; CDR3: CASRSDRTAYEQYF
D: TRBD1; V: TRBV20-1; size: -; J: TRBJ1-2; DNA: TGCAGTGCTGTACAGGGGGTTCGCCTCTATGGCTACACCTTC; CDR3: CSAVQGVRLYGYTF
D: -; V: TRBV25-1; size: -; J: TRBJ1-4; DNA: TGTGCCAGCAGTGAAGGGGGGTTGTCTGAAAAACTGTTTTTT; CDR3: CASSEGGLSEKLFF
D: TRBD2; V: TRBV4-2; size: -; J: TRBJ2-3; DNA: TGTGCCAGCAGCCAAACTCCTCTAGCGGTCTTCACAGATACGCAGTATTTT; CDR3: CASSQTPLAVFTDTQYF
D: -; V: TRBV28; size: -; J: TRBJ2-1; DNA: TGTGCCACCGCGGGCCCTACCTACAATGAGCAGTTCTTC; CDR3: CATAGPTYNEQFF
D: TRBD2; V: TRBV25-1; size: -; J: TRBJ2-1; DNA: TGTGCCAGCAGTGACCTAGCGGGGGATCGCTACAATGGGCAGTTCTTC; CDR3: CASSDLAGDRYNGQFF
D: -; V: TRBV13; size: few; J: TRBJ2-7; DNA: TGTGCCAGCAGCTCTCCAGATGGGGGCTACGAGCAGTACTTC; CDR3: CASSSPDGGYEQYF
D: -; V: TRBV20-1; size: -; J: TRBJ2-5; DNA: TGCAGTGCTAGTACTGGGGTTGGTGAGCAGTACTTC; CDR3: CSASTGVGEQYF
D: -; V: TRBV5-1; size: -; J: TRBJ2-1; DNA: TGCGCCAGCAGCGCGGGGTTCGGGCTCGAGTTCTTC; CDR3: CASSAGFGLEFF
D: -; V: TRBV10-3; size: -; J: TRBJ2-1; DNA: TGTGCCATCAGTGAGGCTAGCCCGTCCTACAATGAGCAGTTCTTC; CDR3: CAISEASPSYNEQFF
D: TRBD2; V: TRBV7-7; size: -; J: TRBJ2-3; DNA: TGTGCTAGCAGCCCCGGGACTAGCGGGAGAGTCACAGATACGCAGTATTTT; CDR3: CASSPGTSGRVTDTQYF
D: -; V: TRBV7-2; size: -; J: TRBJ1-2; DNA: TGTGCCAGCAAAGCCCTCCCTGGCTACACCTTC; CDR3: CASKALPGYTF
D: -; V: TRBV5-6; size: few; J: TRBJ1-5; DNA: TGTGCCAGCAGCTTGTCGGCGGGACCCCGGGGCAATCAGCCCCAGCATTTT; CDR3: CASSLSAGPRGNQPQHF
D: TRBD2; V: TRBV12-3/TRBV12-4; size: -; J: TRBJ2-5; DNA: TGTGCCAGCAGGCTGGGGACTAGCGGGAGCAATGAGCAGTACTTC; CDR3: CASRLGTSGSNEQYF
D: TRBD2; V: TRBV3-1; size: -; J: TRBJ2-7; DNA: TGTGCCAGCAGCTTCGGGACTAGCGAGACCTACGAGCAGTACTTC; CDR3: CASSFGTSETYEQYF
D: -; V: TRBV10-3; size: few; J: TRBJ2-7; DNA: TGTGCCATCACGTCCGGGACTCTCTACGAGCAGTACTTC; CDR3: CAITSGTLYEQYF
D: TRBD1; V: TRBV25-1; size: few; J: TRBJ2-7; DNA: TGTGCCAGCAGTGAACATGGGACAGCCCCCTACGAGCAGTACTTC; CDR3: CASSEHGTAPYEQYF
D: -; V: TRBV28; size: -; J: TRBJ2-1; DNA: TGTGCCAACAGTTTAGAACTACGAGGGGGGGAGCAGTTCTTC; CDR3: CANSLELRGGEQFF
D: -; V: TRBV7-6; size: few; J: TRBJ2-7; DNA: TGTGCCAGCAGCTTCCCAATAACAGGTATCAACGAGCAGTACTTC; CDR3: CASSFPITGINEQYF
D: -; V: TRBV2; size: -; J: TRBJ2-7; DNA: TGTGCCAGCAGTGATAGGGGGGACAGCTCCTACGAGCAGTACTTC; CDR3: CASSDRGDSSYEQYF
D: -; V: TRBV25-1; size: -; J: TRBJ1-4; DNA: TGTGCCAGCAGTGAACACCGACCCCCAACTAATGAAAAACTGTTTTTT; CDR3: CASSEHRPPTNEKLFF
D: TRBD1; V: TRBV4-2; size: -; J: TRBJ1-2; DNA: TGTGCCAGCAGCCAAGAAGGCAGGGGGGATAACTATGGCTACACCTTC; CDR3: CASSQEGRGDNYGYTF
D: -; V: TRBV14; size: -; J: TRBJ2-3; DNA: TGTGCCAGCAGCCAAGATCTGGGGTCCGTTCCGCAGTATTTT; CDR3: CASSQDLGSVPQYF
D: -; V: TRBV11-1; size: few; J: TRBJ1-2; DNA: -; CDR3: CASSYDGTNYGYTFGSYGYTF
D: TRBD2; V: TRBV20-1; size: -; J: TRBJ2-7; DNA: TGCAGTGCTAGAGATTTAGCGGGACTCCACTCCTACGAGCAGTACTTC; CDR3: CSARDLAGLHSYEQYF
D: -; V: TRBV6-1; size: many; J: TRBJ1-4; DNA: TGTGCCAGCAGTGAAGAAAAACTGTTTTTT; CDR3: CASSEEKLFF
D: -; V: TRBV19; size: -; J: TRBJ1-2; DNA: TGTGCCAGTAGGGAGTGTGGCTACACCTTC; CDR3: CASRECGYTF
D: TRBD2; V: TRBV6-6; size: -; J: TRBJ2-3; DNA: TGTGCCAGCAGTCGGACTAGCGGCCTCCCAGATACGCAGTATTTT; CDR3: CASSRTSGLPDTQYF
D: -; V: TRBV19; size: -; J: TRBJ1-1; DNA: TGTGCCAGTAGTACCTCAAACGTAGTCACTGAAGCTTTCTTT; CDR3: CASSTSNVVTEAFF
D: -; V: TRBV12-3/TRBV12-4; size: -; J: TRBJ2-7; DNA: TGTGCCAGCAGTCTTAAAGGGGTTGCCTACGGGCAGTACTTC; CDR3: CASSLKGVAYGQYF
D: -; V: TRBV12-3/TRBV12-4; size: -; J: TRBJ2-3; DNA: TGTGCCAGCAGGTTGGGTCCGTATCCCTCGTCTAGCACAGATACGCAGTATTTT; CDR3: CASRLGPYPSSSTDTQYF
D: -; V: TRBV5-4; size: few; J: TRBJ1-2; DNA: TGTGCCAGCAGCTTGGCCTACAGGGGCTACACCTTC; CDR3: CASSLAYRGYTF
D: -; V: TRBV2; size: few; J: TRBJ2-3; DNA: TGTGCCAGCAGGGCTACTCGTAGCGCCTCGGAAGATACGCAGTATTTT; CDR3: CASRATRSASEDTQYF